The 8 T cell receptor beta chains presented below share a single source sample, sequenced in a study of cytomegalovirus exposure and HLA in healthy donors. PCR involved 60 Vbeta and 13 Jbeta primers. Using immunoSEQ multiplex PCR, the repertoire was profiled, and TCRdb retains in-frame clones only, with some absent. The sample yields 150,000 or so clones, around 76% seen once. The sample taken for sequencing was PBMCs. The receptors originated from a male donor in good health and CMV-seronegative.

V and J are TRBV27 and TRBJ1-4, with D perhaps matching TRBD1 (5 bases). This CDR3 region has 17 residues. Trimming took 5 bases from V and 0 from J, leaving 16 bases between them. CDR1 and CDR2 from the germline V gene are MNHEY and SMNVEV (reference sequence). CDR3 protein: CASSTLEGLTTNEKLFF. For the CDR3, the DNA is TGTGCCAGCAGTACTCTGGAGGGACTTACAACTAATGAAAAACTGTTTTTT.

V is TRBV4-3 and J is TRBJ2-7, with D maybe TRBD2 (6 bases). This CDR3 is 14 amino acids long. The germline gives CDR1 LGHNA, CDR2 YSLEER. Trimming pared 5 bases from V and 0 bases from J, leaving 11 bases between. The CDR3, as DNA: TGCGCCAGCAGCGGAGGGGTTAGCTCCTACGAGCAGTACTTC. It specifies CASSGGVSSYEQYF.

V gene TRBV19 combines with J gene TRBJ2-2, with D perhaps TRBD2 (5 bases). The V end was cut by 10 bases, the J end by 4 bases, with 13 bases between. Per the germline V gene, CDR1 is LNHDA and CDR2 is SQIVND (reference sequence). The length of the CDR3 is 13 residues. The CDR3 spells CATQGRGTGELFF. CDR3 sequence (DNA): TGTGCCACCCAAGGACGGGGCACCGGGGAGCTGTTTTTT. Filled out from reference TRBV19 and TRBJ2-2, the complete variable domain reads DGGITQSPKYLFRKEGQNVTLSCEQNLNHDAMYWYRQDPGQGLRLIYYSQIVNDFQKGDIAEGYSVSREKKESFPLTVTSAQKNPTAFYLCATQGRGTGELFFGEGSRLTVL.

The chain employs TRBV6-6 and TRBJ2-7, with D possibly being TRBD1 (5 bases). This CDR3 comprises 9 residues. V was shortened by 7 bases and J by 7 bases, with 5 bases between the two germline ends. Germline-derived CDR1 and CDR2 are MNHNY and SVGAGI (reference sequence). CDR3 sequence (DNA): TGTGCCAGCACAGGGGAGCAGTACTTC. This codes for CASTGEQYF.

The chain joins TRBV6-1 to TRBJ1-3, with D hard to call. The CDR3 consists of 15 residues. Germline V gene lookup returns CDR1 MNHNS and CDR2 SASEGT. V lost 7 bases and J lost 2, with 15 bases in between. The chain's CDR3 is CASTLGRIAGNTIYF. In DNA, the CDR3 is TGTGCCAGCACATTGGGGAGAATCGCTGGAAACACCATATATTTT.

This clone appeared a few times. The chain employs TRBV5-4 and TRBJ2-7; maybe TRBD1 (5 bases). The length of the CDR3 is 12 residues. CDR1 and CDR2 from the germline V gene are SGHNT and YYREEE (reference sequence). Trimming took 4 bases from V and 3 from J, leaving 8 bases between them. CDR3 region: CASSRTFYEQYF. DNA for the CDR3: TGTGCCAGCAGCCGGACATTCTACGAGCAGTACTTC.

The table lists this clone with a count of one. The CDR3: CASTNRGLAGLETQYF. CDR3 bases: TGTGCCAGCACCAATCGGGGACTAGCGGGACTAGAGACCCAGTACTTC. The J gene is TRBJ2-5, the V gene TRBV28, with 13 bases aligning to TRBD2. Germline CDR1 and CDR2: MDHEN and SYDVKM. The ends lost 7 bases at V and 4 bases at J; junction bases unmatched: 9. This CDR3 contains 16 residues.

This rearrangement joins TRBV7-6 to TRBJ2-5; 11 nucleotides agree with TRBD2. CDR3 length equals 19 residues. Germline CDR1 and CDR2: SGHVS and FNYEAQ. Unmatched junction bases numbered 14, after V lost 4 bases and J lost 1 base. CDR3 sequence reads: CASSSYTPSLAGVQETQYF. The DNA for the CDR3 is TGTGCCAGCAGCTCATACACCCCCTCACTAGCGGGAGTCCAAGAGACCCAGTACTTC. Based on the CDR3 plus reference TRBV7-6 and TRBJ2-5, the full variable domain is GAGVSQSPRYKVTKRGQDVALRCDPISGHVSLYWYRQALGQGPEFLTYFNYEAQQDKSGLPNDRFSAERPEGSISTLTIQRTEQRDSAMYRCASSSYTPSLAGVQETQYFGPGTRLLVL.